This T cell receptor beta chain was documented in a study of T cells in Graves' hyperthyroidism and ophthalmopathy. Germline V gene data show CDR1 as SNHLY and CDR2 as FYNNEI. V gave up 8 bases and J gave up 7 bases; unmatched junction bases: 11. The CDR3 runs to 14 residues. RNA transcripts served as the template for amplifying TCR beta CDR3 regions. The TCR CDR3 first-round RT-PCR relied on the HTBI primer set. TCRdb redid the calling of the multiplex PCR reads with MiXCR, one entry per CDR3 protein. The sample yields a few hundred thousand distinct CDR3 sequences, around 14% seen once. This sequence was found in a woman aged 25 to 39 with Graves' hyperthyroidism. The sample was blood. The chain employs TRBV2 and TRBJ1-5; 7 bases fit TRBD1. The CDR3 region is CASRRQGGEQPQHF. The CDR3 coding sequence is TGTGCCAGCCGTCGACAGGGCGGGGAACAGCCCCAGCATTTT. The variable domain in full, with the rest retrieved from reference TRBV2 and TRBJ1-5, is EPEVTQTPSHQVTQMGQEVILRCVPISNHLYFYWYRQILGQKVEFLVSFYNNEISEKSEIFDDQFSVERPDGSNFTLKIRSTKLEDSAMYFCASRRQGGEQPQHFGDGTRLSIL.